The 16 T cell receptor beta chains in this list originate from one sample, sequenced in a study of shared clonotypes between healthy human individuals. Measured with immunoSEQ multiplex PCR; TCRdb has only the in-frame clones, and not every one. The sample includes 2 million to 2.5 million clones, more than 90% of them seen just once. Material: naive CD4+ T cells sorted from blood. Stated subset: CD45RA+ positively selected. The receptor source for this set is a man between 18 and 29 years old in good health.

This rearrangement joins TRBV30 to TRBJ2-7, with D maybe TRBD1 (6 bases). The CDR3 has 13 residues. Germline V gene data show CDR1 as GTSNPN and CDR2 as SVGIG (reference sequence). Trimming shortened V by 3 bases and J by 0 bases, and 9 bases separated the two germline ends. DNA for the CDR3: TGTGCCTGGAGGGGGGCCCTCTCCTACGAGCAGTACTTC. Amino acids: CAWRGALSYEQYF.

The V and J genes are TRBV4-1 and TRBJ2-5; no clear D. CDR3 length: 14 amino acids. The germline gives CDR1 MGHRA, CDR2 YSYEKL. V was trimmed by 1 base and J by 5 bases, leaving 11 bases between them. In DNA, the CDR3 is TGCGCCAGCAGCCAAGGGTCCCCTCCGGAGACCCAGTACTTC. It is translated as CASSQGSPPETQYF.

V is TRBV5-1 and J is TRBJ1-1, with D maybe TRBD1 (5 bases). The CDR3 is 14 amino acids. Germline-derived CDR1 and CDR2 are SGHRS and YFSETQ. The germline V and J ends were trimmed by 0 bases and 6 bases, with 12 bases remaining between them. CDR3: CASSLAQQESEAFF. The CDR3 nucleotides read TGCGCCAGCAGCTTGGCACAACAGGAGTCTGAAGCTTTCTTT.

The chain is built from TRBV2 and TRBJ2-7; D perhaps matches TRBD1 (5 bases). The CDR3 consists of 14 residues. Germline values: CDR1 SNHLY, CDR2 FYNNEI. The V and J ends lost 5 bases and 7 bases respectively, with 18 bases between them. The chain's CDR3 is CASSSQGPLGEQYF. For the CDR3, the DNA is TGTGCCAGCAGTAGCCAGGGCCCCTTGGGTGAGCAGTACTTC.

The chain has TRBV6-5 and TRBJ1-1; D is possibly TRBD1 (6 bases). This CDR3 spans 14 amino acids. The germline CDR1 and CDR2 sequences are MNHEY and SVGAGI. Trimming removed 5 bases from V and 1 base from J, with 11 bases in between. The CDR3 sequence is CASSHPQGNTEAFF. CDR3 bases: TGTGCCAGCAGTCACCCACAGGGGAACACTGAAGCTTTCTTT.

This sequence joins TRBV2 and TRBJ2-2; TRBD1 aligns across 7 bases. Germline V gives CDR1 SNHLY, CDR2 FYNNEI. The CDR3 has 14 residues. V was pared by 5 bases and J by 7 bases, with 7 bases of the junction left unmatched. The CDR3 is CASSPTGDGGELFF. The CDR3 DNA sequence: TGTGCCAGCAGTCCAACAGGGGATGGCGGGGAGCTGTTTTTT.

V is TRBV6-1 and J is TRBJ1-5; D unclear. The length of the CDR3 is 15 residues. Trimming removed 2 bases from V and 4 bases from J, with 12 bases in between. Germline loops: CDR1 MNHNS, CDR2 SASEGT. As DNA, the CDR3 is TGTGCCAGCAGTGAAATTGGCAGAACTAATCAGCCCCAGCATTTT. Translating gives CASSEIGRTNQPQHF.

V is TRBV19 and J is TRBJ1-1, with unresolved D. The V gene's germline CDR1 is LNHDA and CDR2 SQIVND (reference sequence). There are 15 residues in the CDR3. V dropped 3 bases and J dropped 1 base, with 12 bases sitting between them. The CDR3 region has the DNA TGTGCCAGTAGTATTCGGTTGGCTAAGAACACTGAAGCTTTCTTT. Protein sequence: CASSIRLAKNTEAFF.

This chain connects TRBV25-1 to TRBJ2-4; D might be TRBD2 (6 bases). Trimming pared 3 bases from V and 1 base from J, leaving 16 bases between. Germline assignment: CDR1 MGHDK and CDR2 SYGVNS. This CDR3 is 17 amino acids long. The CDR3 loop is CASSDFTGGPAKNIQYF. The CDR3 DNA reads as TGTGCCAGCAGTGATTTTACAGGAGGGCCCGCCAAAAACATTCAGTACTTC.

The V gene is TRBV7-2, the J gene TRBJ2-1; TRBD2 is a possible D gene (6 bases). The V gene's germline CDR1 is SGHTA and CDR2 FQGNSA. V was cut by 0 bases and J by 0 bases, with 9 bases left in between. CDR3 length equals 16 residues. CDR3 nucleotides: TGTGCCAGCAGCTTAGCCATCGGGAGCTCCTACAATGAGCAGTTCTTC. This encodes CASSLAIGSSYNEQFF.

The chain uses TRBV18 and TRBJ1-2; no definite D call. The V end lost 1 base, the J end lost 0 bases, and 12 bases lay between the germline ends. Per germline, CDR1 KGHSH and CDR2 LQKENI. The CDR3 length is 16 residues. CDR3 in DNA: TGTGCCAGCTCACCACTAACCGACACAGCTAACTATGGCTACACCTTC. Translation gives CASSPLTDTANYGYTF.

The rearrangement links TRBV2 to TRBJ1-4; D unclear. The CDR3 length is 13 residues. Per germline, CDR1 SNHLY and CDR2 FYNNEI. V lost 4 bases to trimming and J lost 4 bases, with 7 bases between them. CDR3: CASSADLNEKLFF. As DNA, the CDR3 is TGTGCCAGCAGTGCGGACCTTAATGAAAAACTGTTTTTT.

This clone was detected a few times. The gene calls are TRBV30 and TRBJ1-2; D call uncertain. Trimming cost V 0 bases and J 3 bases, with 8 bases left between them. The CDR3 spans 13 residues. Germline CDR1 reads GTSNPN; CDR2 reads SVGIG (reference sequence). CDR3 DNA: TGTGCCTGGAGTGTACTCCGGGACTATGGCTACACCTTC. It is translated as CAWSVLRDYGYTF.

This clone occurred once. The V and J genes are TRBV2 and TRBJ2-3; possible D gene TRBD1, 5 bases. Between the trimmed V and J ends, which lost 1 base and 2 bases, there was a span of 10 bases. The CDR3 runs to 15 residues. Germline CDR1 and CDR2: SNHLY and FYNNEI. In DNA, the CDR3 is TGTGCCAGCAGTGAAGAGGGGTACTCCACAGATACGCAGTATTTT. Amino acids: CASSEEGYSTDTQYF.

The rearrangement uses TRBV27 and TRBJ2-5, with 9 bases that match TRBD2. CDR3 size: 15 residues. The germline V gene has CDR1 MNHEY and CDR2 SMNVEV (reference sequence). V was clipped by 6 bases and J by 5 bases; unmatched bases: 10. The CDR3 reads CASSSRSGGWETQYF. The CDR3 DNA follows: TGTGCCAGCAGCTCCAGGAGCGGGGGGTGGGAGACCCAGTACTTC.

The rearrangement joins TRBV7-9 to TRBJ2-5, with D perhaps TRBD2 (5 bases). V was shortened by 5 bases and J by 5 bases, with 9 bases between the two germline ends. Germline-derived CDR1 and CDR2 are SEHNR and FQNEAQ (reference sequence). The CDR3 contains 12 residues. The CDR3 reads CASSMSGETQYF. The CDR3 nucleotides are TGTGCCAGCAGCATGTCGGGGGAGACCCAGTACTTC.